A selection of T cell receptor beta chains follows, all from one sample in a study of shared clonotypes between healthy human individuals. TCRdb's copy holds only in-frame clones and misses some; the assay was immunoSEQ multiplex PCR. The table shows 300,000 to 400,000 clones, with 73% occurring only once. The sequencing input was memory CD4+ T cells sorted from blood. The receptors stem from a man aged 30-40 years in good health. The CDR3 runs from the conserved cysteine through the conserved F or W. A D gene is named only where the DNA matches it firmly. Clone size is not always given. Where it is, it says once, few, many or a class for expanded clones.

>TRBJ1-1|TRBV28|-|TRBD1
CASSSLQGSNTEAFF
TGTGCCAGCAGTTCATTACAGGGGTCAAACACTGAAGCTTTCTTT
>TRBJ1-1|TRBV5-1|-|TRBD1
CASSLMGTGAKDTEAFF
TGCGCCAGCAGCTTGATGGGGACAGGGGCTAAAGACACTGAAGCTTTCTTT
>TRBJ2-5|TRBV10-3|-|-
CAISEWGMSGAQETQYF
TGTGCCATCAGTGAGTGGGGGATGTCGGGGGCCCAAGAGACCCAGTACTTC
>TRBJ1-1|TRBV7-2|-|TRBD1
CASSLGRVVGGFTEAFF
TGTGCCAGCAGCTTAGGTAGGGTTGTAGGGGGCTTCACTGAAGCTTTCTTT
>TRBJ2-7|TRBV14|-|TRBD1
CASSRDRGREQYF
TGTGCCAGCAGCCGTGACAGGGGGCGCGAGCAGTACTTC
>TRBJ2-3|TRBV18|-|TRBD2
CASSASPGLAERITDTQYF
TGTGCCAGCTCGGCCAGCCCGGGACTAGCGGAGAGAATCACAGATACGCAGTATTTT
>TRBJ1-3|TRBV18|-|-
CASSPQPGPISGNTIYF
TGTGCCAGCTCACCACAACCGGGGCCGATCTCTGGAAACACCATATATTTT
>TRBJ2-7|TRBV28|-|-
CASSLISGGGGSSYEQYF
TGTGCCAGCAGTTTAATCAGTGGTGGCGGAGGAAGCTCCTACGAGCAGTACTTC
>TRBJ1-1|TRBV18|many|-
CASGLQANTEAFF
TGTGCCAGCGGACTGCAGGCGAACACTGAAGCTTTCTTT
>TRBJ1-4|TRBV5-5|few|-
CASSEGMREKLFF
TGTGCCAGCAGCGAAGGGATGCGGGAAAAACTGTTTTTT
>TRBJ2-1|TRBV29-1|-|TRBD2
CSVEPGLAASYNEQFF
TGCAGCGTTGAGCCGGGACTAGCGGCCTCCTACAATGAGCAGTTCTTC
>TRBJ1-4|TRBV28|-|TRBD1
CASSTPRTGKGEKLFF
TGTGCCAGCAGCACGCCAAGGACAGGGAAGGGTGAAAAACTGTTTTTT
>TRBJ2-7|TRBV7-9|-|-
CASSLSGFNYEQYF
TGTGCCAGCAGCTTATCGGGTTTTAACTACGAGCAGTACTTC
>TRBJ2-2|TRBV5-1|-|-
CASSSQDQTGELFF
TGCGCCAGCAGCTCACAGGACCAGACCGGGGAGCTGTTTTTT
>TRBJ2-7|TRBV7-2|-|-
CASSHDSTREQYF
TGTGCCAGCAGCCACGACTCAACGCGGGAGCAGTACTTC
>TRBJ1-2|TRBV30|-|-
CAWSNYRDGYTF
TGTGCCTGGAGTAATTACAGAGATGGCTACACCTTC
>TRBJ1-1|TRBV9|-|-
CASSVRPANTEAFF
TGTGCCAGCAGCGTAAGGCCGGCGAACACTGAAGCTTTCTTT
>TRBJ1-5|TRBV6-5|-|TRBD1
CASSQGGPQHF
TGTGCCAGCAGTCAGGGGGGGCCCCAGCATTTT
>TRBJ1-4|TRBV19|-|-
CASRSGKRNEKLFF
TGTGCCAGTAGATCGGGAAAAAGGAATGAAAAACTGTTTTTT
>TRBJ2-1|TRBV11-2|-|-
CASSFRLAAREQFF
TGTGCCAGCAGCTTTCGGCTAGCCGCTCGGGAGCAGTTCTTC
>TRBJ2-2|TRBV7-3|-|-
CASSLNRLLASNTGELFF
TGTGCCAGCAGCTTAAATCGACTACTAGCATCGAACACCGGGGAGCTGTTTTTT
>TRBJ2-2|TRBV29-1|-|-
CSASSGGGMTGELFF
TGCAGCGCATCATCAGGGGGGGGGATGACCGGGGAGCTGTTTTTT
>TRBJ2-7|TRBV28|-|-
CASSPGQGTYEQYF
TGTGCCAGCAGTCCGGGACAAGGGACCTACGAGCAGTACTTC
>TRBJ2-7|TRBV7-8|-|TRBD1
CASSLGDRNYEQYF
TGTGCCAGCAGCTTAGGGGACAGGAACTACGAGCAGTACTTC
>TRBJ2-4|TRBV19|-|-
CASSDGLAKNIQYF
TGTGCCAGTAGTGATGGGCTAGCCAAAAACATTCAGTACTTC
>TRBJ2-3|TRBV27|-|TRBD1
CASSVGQVSTDTQYF
TGTGCCAGCAGTGTGGGACAGGTTTCCACAGATACGCAGTATTTT
>TRBJ2-7|TRBV11-3|-|-
CASSPGPSSYEQYF
TGTGCCAGCAGCCCAGGGCCGAGCTCCTACGAGCAGTACTTC
>TRBJ2-7|TRBV28|-|-
CASRTLQYEQYF
TGTGCCAGCCGGACACTCCAATACGAGCAGTACTTC
>TRBJ2-7|TRBV7-2|-|TRBD1
CASSPRTGTYEQYF
TGTGCCAGCAGCCCCCGGACAGGGACCTACGAGCAGTACTTC
>TRBJ2-5|TRBV2|-|-
CASRDSKETQYF
TGTGCCAGCAGAGACAGTAAAGAGACCCAGTACTTC
>TRBJ2-7|TRBV10-1|-|TRBD2
CASFSTGTSGRPNLYEQYF
TGCGCCAGCTTTTCCACCGGGACTAGCGGGAGGCCTAATTTGTACGAGCAGTACTTC
>TRBJ2-1|TRBV9|few|-
CASSVSTPLEYNEQFF
TGTGCCAGCAGCGTATCCACCCCACTAGAGTACAATGAGCAGTTCTTC
>TRBJ2-3|TRBV20-1|-|-
CSAVEVNTQYF
TGCAGTGCAGTGGAGGTCAATACGCAGTATTTT
>TRBJ2-7|TRBV20-1|-|-
CSGGFYEQYF
TGCAGTGGTGGGTTTTACGAGCAGTACTTC
>TRBJ2-2|TRBV27|-|TRBD2
CASSTRGRTGELFF
TGTGCCAGCAGCACCCGCGGGAGGACCGGGGAGCTGTTTTTT